These 26 T cell receptor beta chains were all obtained from the same sample, sequenced in a study of T cells in Graves' hyperthyroidism and ophthalmopathy. RNA transcripts served as the template for amplifying TCR beta CDR3 regions. During a first-round RT-PCR of the TCR CDR3, the HTBI primer set was used. TCRdb itself ran the multiplex PCR reads through MiXCR, one entry per CDR3 protein. This table holds roughly 710,000 distinct CDR3 sequences, 35% found once. Material: blood. These receptors were taken from a woman aged 40-49 years with Graves' hyperthyroidism.

This sequence joins TRBV10-2 and TRBJ1-1, with D tentatively TRBD1 (5 bases). Trimming stripped 7 bases from V and 4 bases from J, with 7 bases between. The germline V gene encodes CDR1 WSHSY and CDR2 SAAADI. CDR3 length: 11 amino acids. The CDR3 bases are TGCGCCAGCACCAGGGCCACTGAAGCTTTCTTT. Residues: CASTRATEAFF.

Comments on this clonotype: One base away lies a much larger clone, so this may be a sequencing read error. V is TRBV6-2 or TRBV6-3 and J is TRBJ1-2; no clear D. Looked up from germline, CDR1 is MNHEY and CDR2 is SVGEGT. The CDR3 has 13 amino acids. In nucleotides, the CDR3 is TGTGCCGGCAGACGTCCTCAGATCTATGGCTACACCTTC. Amino acid sequence: CAGRRPQIYGYTF.

The gene calls are TRBV7-3 and TRBJ1-5; TRBD1 matches 8 bases. V lost 1 base and J lost 7; bases outside the gene matches: 6. This CDR3 contains 15 residues. Germline-derived CDR1 and CDR2 are SGHTA and FQGTGA. The CDR3: CASSLSGTGRQPQHF. The CDR3 bases are TGTGCCAGCAGCTTAAGCGGGACAGGAAGACAGCCCCAGCATTTT. The whole variable domain, remainder taken from reference TRBV7-3 and TRBJ1-5, is GAGVSQTPSNKVTEKGKYVELRCDPISGHTALYWYRQSLGQGPEFLIYFQGTGAADDSGLPNDRFFAVRPEGSVSTLKIQRTERGDSAVYLCASSLSGTGRQPQHFGDGTRLSIL.

The chain is built from TRBV19 and TRBJ2-7, with TRBD2 as a possible D gene (6 bases). V shed 8 bases and J shed 3 bases, with 20 bases lying between them. Germline values: CDR1 LNHDA, CDR2 SQIVND (reference sequence). This CDR3 has 15 residues. CDR3 loop: CASGKVSGYDYEQYF. CDR3 DNA sequence: TGTGCCAGTGGAAAAGTCAGCGGGTATGACTACGAGCAGTACTTC. The entire variable domain, with the rest obtained from reference TRBV19 and TRBJ2-7, is as follows: DGGITQSPKYLFRKEGQNVTLSCEQNLNHDAMYWYRQDPGQGLRLIYYSQIVNDFQKGDIAEGYSVSREKKESFPLTVTSAQKNPTAFYLCASGKVSGYDYEQYFGPGTRLTVT.

Points on this clonotype: A much more abundant neighbour one base away suggests this may be a read error. The chain links TRBV7-9 to TRBJ1-2, with TRBD1 as a possible D gene (6 bases). Germline CDR1 reads SEHNR; CDR2 reads FQNEAQ (reference sequence). V dropped 5 bases and J dropped 8 bases, with 18 bases sitting between them. The CDR3 contains 14 residues. The CDR3 spells CASSTGPDRGGYTF. The DNA for the CDR3 is TGTGCCAGCAGCACAGGTCCGGATAGGGGGGGCTACACCTTC.

This chain connects TRBV7-3 to TRBJ1-5, with TRBD1 as a possible D gene (6 bases). V was trimmed by 4 bases and J by 14 bases, leaving 18 bases between them. This CDR3 has 13 amino acids. Per the germline V gene, CDR1 is SGHTA and CDR2 is FQGTGA. The DNA of the CDR3 is TGTGCCAGCAGCTCCGGACGGGGGGCGGTCGAGCATTTT. Translated: CASSSGRGAVEHF.

The rearrangement uses TRBV5-1 and TRBJ2-2, with 10 nucleotides matching TRBD1. The CDR3 extends over 19 amino acids. Trimming took 7 bases from V and 0 from J; bases not matched to a gene: 15. Looked up from germline, CDR1 is SGHRS and CDR2 is YFSETQ. CDR3 residues: CASFAYDRGPASNTGELFF. Written as DNA, the CDR3 is TGCGCCAGCTTTGCTTATGACAGGGGGCCCGCATCGAACACCGGGGAGCTGTTTTTT.

This chain uses TRBV20-1 with TRBJ2-7, with D tentatively TRBD1 or TRBD2 (6 bases each). Germline V lookup: CDR1 DFQATT, CDR2 SNEGSKA (reference sequence). The germline V and J ends were trimmed by 4 bases and 2 bases, with 18 bases remaining between them. This CDR3 region has 15 residues. The CDR3: CSANGGYGYTYEQYF. The CDR3 DNA is TGCAGTGCTAACGGGGGCTATGGCTACACCTACGAGCAGTACTTC.

This clonotype was recorded at least ten times. The chain joins TRBV7-2 to TRBJ2-7; D not resolved. Germline loops: CDR1 SGHTA, CDR2 FQGNSA. The CDR3 spans 15 residues. The V and J ends lost 0 bases and 2 bases respectively, with 11 bases between them. The CDR3 is CASSLASHGPYEQYF. DNA of the CDR3: TGTGCCAGCAGCTTAGCGTCTCACGGCCCCTACGAGCAGTACTTC.

CDR3 nucleotides: TGTGCCAGCAGCCTCTCTTCGGGCTACAATGAGCAGTTCTTC. The encoded protein is CASSLSSGYNEQFF. The chain carries TRBV7-3 and TRBJ2-1; D is ambiguous. Deletions cut 5 bases from V and 3 bases from J, with 11 bases between. There are 14 residues in the CDR3. CDR1 SGHTA and CDR2 FQGTGA come from the germline V gene.

This clonotype was observed a handful of times. The gene calls are TRBV6-5 and TRBJ2-7; D is possibly TRBD2 (6 bases). V lost 5 bases to trimming and J lost 0 bases, with 11 bases between them. The germline gives CDR1 MNHEY, CDR2 SVGAGI. This CDR3 is built from 14 residues. Written as DNA, the CDR3 is TGTGCCAGCAGTGCGGGACCGGTCTCCTACGAGCAGTACTTC. Its translation: CASSAGPVSYEQYF.

This rearrangement joins TRBV7-9 to TRBJ2-5, with TRBD1 matching 11 bases. Germline values: CDR1 SEHNR, CDR2 FQNEAQ (reference sequence). The ends lost 5 bases at V and 4 bases at J; junction bases unmatched: 12. The CDR3 covers 17 residues. This CDR3 is CASSTSIGTGGRETQYF. The CDR3 bases are TGTGCCAGCAGCACTAGTATAGGGACAGGGGGTCGAGAGACCCAGTACTTC.

Notes on this clonotype: A read error may be the cause here, since a much bigger clone is one base away. Given the absence of the conserved phenylalanine or tryptophan at the CDR3 end, a read error is likely. The rearrangement uses TRBV12-3 or TRBV12-4 and TRBJ2-5; D may be TRBD2 (5 bases). The CDR3 spans 13 residues. Trimming took off 3 bases at V and 5 bases at J, with 10 bases between the two ends. The CDR3 loop reads CASSLLRGETQYL. The CDR3, as DNA: TGTGCCAGCAGTTTGCTAAGAGGGGAGACCCAGTACCTC.

This clonotype appeared many times. V usage is TRBV19 and J usage is TRBJ2-5; tentative D call: TRBD1 (5 bases). Germline V lookup: CDR1 LNHDA, CDR2 SQIVND (reference sequence). The CDR3 length is 13 residues. Trimming stripped 3 bases from V and 5 bases from J, with 10 bases between. The CDR3 region has the DNA TGTGCCAGTAGTATCCAGGGTAGGGAGACCCAGTACTTC. It codes for CASSIQGRETQYF. Full variable domain (rest looked up from reference TRBV19 and TRBJ2-5): DGGITQSPKYLFRKEGQNVTLSCEQNLNHDAMYWYRQDPGQGLRLIYYSQIVNDFQKGDIAEGYSVSREKKESFPLTVTSAQKNPTAFYLCASSIQGRETQYFGPGTRLLVL.

This clonotype was seen only a few times. The J gene is TRBJ1-6, the V gene TRBV6-5, with no clear D. The CDR3 consists of 12 residues. V dropped 8 bases and J dropped 10 bases, with 12 bases sitting between them. CDR1 is MNHEY, CDR2 SVGAGI, per germline. The CDR3 is CASSTVASPLHF. In DNA, the CDR3 is TGTGCCAGCTCAACGGTCGCATCACCCCTCCACTTT.

This clonotype was observed at least ten times. The V and J genes are TRBV6-5 and TRBJ1-1, with a tentative D call TRBD1 (5 bases). Germline V gives CDR1 MNHEY, CDR2 SVGAGI. The CDR3 runs to 15 residues. Trimming stripped 10 bases from V and 1 base from J, with 19 bases between. CDR3 in DNA: TGTGCCACTAAACCCCCCGGGGGAGGGAACACTGAAGCTTTCTTT. It yields the protein CATKPPGGGNTEAFF.

The table lists this clonotype with many counts. V usage is TRBV7-9 and J usage is TRBJ2-5, with TRBD1 as a possible D gene (5 bases). CDR3 length: 14 residues. Germline CDR1 is SEHNR and CDR2 is FQNEAQ (reference sequence). V was clipped by 3 bases and J by 6 bases, with 14 bases between them. CDR3 nucleotide sequence: TGTGCCAGCAGCTTGGAAGTCGCAGGGAAGACCCAGTACTTC. Protein sequence: CASSLEVAGKTQYF.

This clonotype was counted at least ten times. The rearrangement uses TRBV24-1 and TRBJ1-2; tentative D call: TRBD1 (5 bases). Germline V gene data show CDR1 as KGHDR and CDR2 as SFDVKD. V lost 4 bases and J 6 bases, leaving 8 bases between the germline ends. The CDR3 loop spans 12 amino acids. The CDR3 is CATSEAGNGYTF. DNA of the CDR3: TGTGCCACCAGTGAGGCAGGGAATGGCTACACCTTC.

This clonotype was counted ten times or more. The chain has TRBV7-2 and TRBJ1-5; D might be TRBD1 (5 bases). The CDR3 spans 15 residues. V was cut by 5 bases and J by 9 bases, with 20 bases left in between. The germline V gene has CDR1 SGHTA and CDR2 FQGNSA. The CDR3 loop reads CASSPPQAGGGPQHF. Here the CDR3 DNA reads TGTGCCAGCAGCCCTCCACAAGCGGGGGGTGGGCCCCAGCATTTT.

This clonotype was seen at least ten times. The V and J genes are TRBV2 and TRBJ1-1; 8 bases agree with TRBD1. The germline CDR1 and CDR2 sequences are SNHLY and FYNNEI. V was pared by 5 bases and J by 4 bases, with 6 bases of the junction left unmatched. This CDR3 comprises 14 residues. For the CDR3, the DNA is TGTGCCAGCAGTTCGACAGGGGAGGGCACTGAAGCTTTCTTT. Translated: CASSSTGEGTEAFF.

The chain recombines TRBV12-3 or TRBV12-4 with TRBJ2-5, with 9 bases aligning to TRBD2. V lost 6 bases, J lost 0 bases, and 14 bases stayed unmatched. The CDR3 covers 18 residues. CDR3 bases: TGTGCCAGCAGCCCCCTTCCTGCGGGGGGGGTGTACCAAGAGACCCAGTACTTC. Protein product: CASSPLPAGGVYQETQYF.

Many counts were recorded for this clonotype. This chain links TRBV9 with TRBJ2-6; TRBD1 agrees at 7 bases. This CDR3 contains 17 residues. CDR1 and CDR2 from the germline V gene are SGDLS and YYNGEE. The junction had 6 bases not matched to a gene; V was cut back by 3 bases and J by 0 bases. Here the CDR3 reads CASSEGAGSSGANVLTF. The CDR3 DNA reads as TGTGCCAGCAGCGAGGGGGCAGGGAGCTCTGGGGCCAACGTCCTGACTTTC.

The chain has TRBV7-2 and TRBJ1-3, with D possibly TRBD1 on 5 matching bases. Trimming took 4 bases from V and 4 from J, leaving 14 bases between them. The germline CDR1 and CDR2 sequences are SGHTA and FQGNSA. This CDR3 spans 15 amino acids. CDR3 in DNA: TGTGCCAGCAGCTGGAATGGGGCGACCGGAAACACCATATATTTT. As protein: CASSWNGATGNTIYF.

The chain recombines TRBV7-9 with TRBJ1-4; unclear D gene. Germline V gives CDR1 SEHNR, CDR2 FQNEAQ (reference sequence). Trimming took 6 bases from V and 8 from J, leaving 13 bases between them. This CDR3 has 13 amino acids. The chain's CDR3 is CASSFRTVEKLFF. DNA of the CDR3: TGTGCCAGCAGTTTTCGGACGGTGGAAAAACTGTTTTTT.

The chain uses TRBV6-2 or TRBV6-3 and TRBJ1-1; the D gene is possibly TRBD1 (5 bases). The CDR3 length is 13 residues. Trimming took off 1 base at V and 7 bases at J, with 10 bases between the two ends. Germline CDR1 reads MNHEY; CDR2 reads SVGEGT. The CDR3 nucleotides are TGTGCCAGCAGTTACTTGGGGCGAATTGAAGCTTTCTTT. It yields the protein CASSYLGRIEAFF.

The chain recombines TRBV7-2 with TRBJ2-1; D is unresolved. Trimming cost V 3 bases and J 1 base, with 10 bases left between them. Germline V CDR1 and CDR2: SGHTA, FQGNSA. This CDR3 comprises 15 residues. CDR3 amino acids: CASSLLAVSYNEQFF. The CDR3 DNA is TGTGCCAGCAGCTTGTTAGCTGTTTCCTACAATGAGCAGTTCTTC.